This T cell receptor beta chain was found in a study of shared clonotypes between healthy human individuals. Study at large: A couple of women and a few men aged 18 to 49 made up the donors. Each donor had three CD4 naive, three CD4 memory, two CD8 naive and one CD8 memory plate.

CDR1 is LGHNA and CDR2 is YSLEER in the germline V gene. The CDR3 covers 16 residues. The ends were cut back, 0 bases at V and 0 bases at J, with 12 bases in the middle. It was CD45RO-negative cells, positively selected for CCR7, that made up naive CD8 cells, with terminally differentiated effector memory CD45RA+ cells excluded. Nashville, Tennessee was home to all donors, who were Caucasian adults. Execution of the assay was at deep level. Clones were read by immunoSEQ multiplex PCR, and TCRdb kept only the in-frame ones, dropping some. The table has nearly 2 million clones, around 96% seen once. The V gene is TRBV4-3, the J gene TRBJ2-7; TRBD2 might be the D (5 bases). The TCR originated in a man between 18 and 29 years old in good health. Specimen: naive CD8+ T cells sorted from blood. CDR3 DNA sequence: TGCGCCAGCAGCCAAGATCGGACGGGAATCTCCTACGAGCAGTACTTC. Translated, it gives CASSQDRTGISYEQYF.